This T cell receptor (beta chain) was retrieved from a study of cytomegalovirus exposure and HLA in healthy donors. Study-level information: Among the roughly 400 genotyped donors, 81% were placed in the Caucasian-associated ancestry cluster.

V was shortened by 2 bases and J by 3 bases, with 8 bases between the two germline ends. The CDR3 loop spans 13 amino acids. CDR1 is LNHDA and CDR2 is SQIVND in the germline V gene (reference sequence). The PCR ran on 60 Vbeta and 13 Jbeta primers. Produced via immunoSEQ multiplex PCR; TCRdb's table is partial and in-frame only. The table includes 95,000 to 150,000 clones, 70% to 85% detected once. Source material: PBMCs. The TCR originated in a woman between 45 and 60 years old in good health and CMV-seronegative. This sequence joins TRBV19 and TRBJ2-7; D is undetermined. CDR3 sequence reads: CASSIRQDYEQYF. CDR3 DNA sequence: TGTGCCAGTAGTATACGGCAGGACTACGAGCAGTACTTC.